This T cell receptor (beta chain) appears in the sequencing data of a study (dated by TCRdb to about 2016). The method was RT-PCR. The run used an Illumina MiSeq. Clones were called with MiXCR by TCRdb after fastp trimmed the public reads at Q25, and only in-frame beta chains were retained. For every CDR3 protein sequence, its rows merge into one entry that carries the most common genes and DNA. This sample lists about 680,000 distinct CDR3 sequences; approximately 15% were detected once. 3% to 4.5% of the sample is taken by the ten largest. Based on the germline V gene, the CDR1 and CDR2 sequences are SGHTA and FQGNSA. The CDR3 runs 14 amino acids, cysteine and phenylalanine included. Of the read, only the CDR3 DNA is kept; its 42 bases are in frame from base 1. Trimmed from V: 2 bases; trimmed from J: 6 bases; junction bases lacking a gene match: 4. This clonotype was seen a handful of times. No cognate antigen has been identified for it. No base qualities exist here, and no much larger clone lies one base off it.

This clonotype originated in a female donor in good health, serving as a healthy control. Sequencing was done on a sample of memory CD4+ T cells from blood. Recombination linked TRBV7-2 to TRBJ2-3, and 8 junction bases match TRBD2. The sequenced DNA: TGTGCCAGCAGCTTACTAGCGGGTAGGGATACGCAGTATTTT. Its coded protein is CASSLLAGRDTQYF. Joined to the reference TRBV7-2 and TRBJ2-3 proteins, this CDR3 gives the full variable domain: GAGVSQSPSNKVTEKGKDVELRCDPISGHTALYWYRQSLGQGLEFLIYFQGNSAPDKSGLPSDRFSAERTGGSVSTLTIQRTQQEDSAVYLCASSLLAGRDTQYFGPGTRLTVL.